This passage covers 15 T cell receptor beta chains from one sample sequenced in a study of naive and memory T cell subsets. Study findings and constraints: Especially in CD8 cells, naive repertoires contained a few larger clonotypes, possibly CD45RA-re-expressing memory cells.

For these TCRs, the target antigens are not known. An equimolar mix of two oligonucleotides served as the beta constant-region primer for TRBC1 and TRBC2. Ligated cDNA was amplified by four rounds of PCR with nested alpha and beta constant-region primers and SP2. Each CDR3 protein is one row after TCRdb ran MiXCR on the UMI-ligation and nested PCR reads. The table lists roughly 100,000 distinct CDR3 sequences, 13% to 15% of them singletons. Sequencing used naive CD8+ T cells from blood. Receptors were obtained from a human donor in good health.

The V and J genes are TRBV27 and TRBJ1-6, with D unclear. The V gene lost 3 bases and the J gene lost 9 bases, with 9 bases spanning the gap. The CDR3 has 13 residues. CDR1 MNHEY and CDR2 SMNVEV come from the germline V gene (reference sequence). CDR3 DNA sequence: TGTGCCAGCAGTTTCCCGGGCGTTTCACCCCTCCACTTT. The encoded protein is CASSFPGVSPLHF.

CDR3 nucleotides: TGTGCCAGCAGCCGGTGGTACACTGAAGCTTTCTTT. Its translation: CASSRWYTEAFF. The chain has TRBV7-2 and TRBJ1-1, with no clear D. CDR3 size: 12 residues. V lost 5 bases and J lost 3, with 7 bases in between. The germline V gene has CDR1 SGHTA and CDR2 FQGNSA.

This clonotype was detected many times. The chain employs TRBV7-9 and TRBJ2-3, with TRBD1 matching 10 bases. The junction had 12 bases not matched to a gene; V was cut back by 7 bases and J by 5 bases. This CDR3 has 16 amino acids. Germline V lookup: CDR1 SEHNR, CDR2 FQNEAQ (reference sequence). The CDR3 bases are TGTGCCAGCACAATTCTGACAGGGGGCGTGGGAGATACGCAGTATTTT. It specifies CASTILTGGVGDTQYF.

V and J are TRBV11-3 and TRBJ2-3, with 8 bases fitting TRBD1. From germline, CDR1 is SGHNT and CDR2 YENEEA. J lost 1 base, V lost 5 bases, and 8 bases had no gene match. The CDR3 has 16 amino acids. CDR3 sequence: CASSLQTGVGTDTQYF. In DNA form, the CDR3 reads TGTGCCAGCAGCCTACAGACAGGGGTTGGCACAGATACGCAGTATTTT.

The chain combines TRBV6-2 or TRBV6-3 with TRBJ2-5; D possibly corresponds to TRBD2 (5 bases). Trimming left V 7 bases short and J 2 bases short, with 20 bases between. The length of the CDR3 is 16 residues. Germline loops: CDR1 MNHEY, CDR2 SVGEGT. As DNA, the CDR3 is TGTGCCAGCAAGCCCTACAGCTTCGAGGGTCAAGAGACCCAGTACTTC. Translating gives CASKPYSFEGQETQYF.

J is TRBJ2-1 and V is TRBV5-4; no clear D gene. The CDR3 spans 15 residues. V lost 3 bases and J 1 base, leaving 11 bases between the germline ends. From germline, CDR1 is SGHNT and CDR2 YYREEE (reference sequence). CDR3 amino acids: CASSYVRMSYNEQFF. The CDR3 coding sequence is TGTGCCAGCAGCTATGTTAGGATGTCCTACAATGAGCAGTTCTTC.

In this sample, this clonotype turned up a few times. The chain is built from TRBV9 and TRBJ2-1, with 7 positions matching TRBD2. The CDR3 runs 16 residues. The germline CDR1 and CDR2 sequences are SGDLS and YYNGEE. The ends lost 0 bases at V and 3 bases at J; junction bases unmatched: 6. This CDR3 is CASSVEGGSHYNEQFF. Here the CDR3 DNA reads TGTGCCAGCAGCGTAGAGGGCGGGAGTCACTACAATGAGCAGTTCTTC.

V usage is TRBV28 and J usage is TRBJ2-6; TRBD1 is a possible D gene (5 bases). V gave up 2 bases and J gave up 3 bases, with 8 bases separating them. Looked up from germline, CDR1 is MDHEN and CDR2 is SYDVKM. This CDR3 is 15 amino acids long. Written as DNA, the CDR3 is TGTGCCAGCAGTTTAGTAGGGGTTGGGGCCAACGTCCTGACTTTC. Amino acids: CASSLVGVGANVLTF.

This clonotype was seen at least ten times. This rearrangement joins TRBV7-6 to TRBJ2-1; D possibly matches TRBD1 or TRBD2 (5 bases each). V was pared by 3 bases and J by 7 bases, with 16 bases between. Per germline, CDR1 SGHVS and CDR2 FNYEAQ. There are 15 residues in the CDR3. As DNA, the CDR3 is TGTGCCAGCAGCTTGAGTAAGACCTGGGGGAATGAGCAGTTCTTC. This encodes CASSLSKTWGNEQFF.

This clonotype was counted a few times. The chain is built from TRBV25-1 and TRBJ1-2, with D possibly TRBD1 on 5 matching bases. CDR3 length: 15 amino acids. CDR1 and CDR2 (germline): MGHDK, SYGVNS. Trimming left V 4 bases short and J 6 bases short, with 18 bases between. CDR3: CASSVLSGTPDGYTF. CDR3 DNA sequence: TGTGCCAGCAGTGTTCTTTCAGGGACGCCGGATGGCTACACCTTC.

This clonotype was detected only a few times. The J gene is TRBJ2-5, the V gene TRBV29-1, with no clear D. CDR1 SQVTM and CDR2 ANQGSEA come from the germline V gene. V was clipped by 6 bases and J by 5 bases, with 10 bases between them. This CDR3 is built from 11 residues. The CDR3 reads CSVTETETQYF. CDR3 coding DNA: TGCAGCGTCACAGAGACGGAGACCCAGTACTTC.

The V gene is TRBV11-3, the J gene TRBJ2-2; D call uncertain. Trimming stripped 4 bases from V and 1 base from J, with 7 bases between. Germline V gene lookup returns CDR1 SGHNT and CDR2 YENEEA. The CDR3 totals 14 residues. The DNA for the CDR3 is TGTGCCAGCAGCTCGAGTTTGAACACCGGGGAGCTGTTTTTT. Its protein product is CASSSSLNTGELFF.

This chain links TRBV7-9 with TRBJ2-7; D gene ambiguous. In germline, CDR1 is SEHNR, CDR2 FQNEAQ (reference sequence). CDR3 size: 15 residues. With 1 base removed from V and 4 bases from J, the gap between germline ends came to 14 bases. The CDR3: CASSLESGPRYEQYF. The CDR3 DNA follows: TGTGCCAGCAGCTTAGAAAGTGGGCCGAGGTACGAGCAGTACTTC.

The V and J genes are TRBV7-9 and TRBJ1-2; no clear D. This CDR3 is 15 amino acids long. Germline V gives CDR1 SEHNR, CDR2 FQNEAQ (reference sequence). V was trimmed by 1 base and J by 8 bases, leaving 17 bases between them. This chain's CDR3 is CASSLGSKDLGGYTF. The DNA for the CDR3 is TGTGCCAGCAGCTTAGGATCCAAGGACCTGGGGGGCTACACCTTC.

The chain uses TRBV29-1 and TRBJ1-2, with D unresolved. The germline V gene encodes CDR1 SQVTM and CDR2 ANQGSEA. V dropped 4 bases and J dropped 8 bases, with 8 bases sitting between them. This CDR3 has 10 residues. CDR3 sequence: CSVVGGGYTF. As DNA, the CDR3 is TGCAGCGTTGTTGGTGGCGGCTACACCTTC.